This T cell receptor beta chain was identified during a study of CD8 T cells in ankylosing spondylitis. This clonotype was counted ten times or more. The target antigen is unknown. It was by quantitative 5'-RACE with molecular barcodes that TCR beta libraries were made. TCRdb passed the 5' RACE reads through MiXCR, listing each CDR3 protein once. Of under 300,000 distinct CDR3 sequences listed, 8.6% are singletons. Study observations and caveats: Reportedly, matched ankylosing spondylitis synovial fluid was significantly enriched for disease-linked clones. Within ankylosing spondylitis blood, a TCR beta motif made up of under 10 highly homologous variants appeared to be characteristic.

Trimming took 1 base from V and 5 from J, leaving 9 bases between them. The CDR3 length is 13 residues. CDR1 is SGHRS and CDR2 is YFSETQ in the germline V gene. The sequenced sample consisted of blood, either unsorted or a sorted T cell fraction (not recorded which). The receptor comes from a male donor with ankylosing spondylitis or in good health (not recorded which). The rearrangement links TRBV5-1 to TRBJ2-5; D assignment may be TRBD1 or TRBD2 (5 bases each). Here the CDR3 DNA reads TGCGCCAGCAGCTTGCAGGGACGGGAGACCCAGTACTTC. Translating it yields CASSLQGRETQYF.